The clone carrying this T cell receptor beta chain was observed at least ten times. Its specificity is not known. These data come from a study of Graves' ophthalmopathy and Graves' hyperthyroidism. Study-wide findings and caveats: The model forecast ophthalmopathy progression, reaching about 70% sensitivity and 72% to 80% specificity. Thyroid clonotypes that were expanded above 0.001 frequency mostly also appeared in blood.

RNA transcripts yielded amplified TCR beta CDR3 regions. An opening RT-PCR round employed HTBI primers and preceded a second-round multiplex PCR. TCRdb independently ran MiXCR on the multiplex PCR reads; one entry per CDR3 protein. The table has roughly 350,000 distinct CDR3 sequences, about 18% seen once; the top ten hold about 2.4%. The authors diagnosed from clinical symptoms, serum thyroxine, TRAb, thyroid ultrasound and orbital computed tomography. What supplied the PBMCs was about 9.1 ml of fresh peripheral blood. The CDR3 has 14 amino acids. V shed 0 bases and J shed 0 bases, with 5 bases lying between them. From germline, CDR1 is SGHTA and CDR2 FQGTGA.

The sequence was obtained from an adult woman with stable Graves' hyperthyroidism. Sample: peripheral blood. The chain recombines TRBV7-3 with TRBJ1-1; D uncertain. The CDR3 DNA reads TGTGCCAGCAGCTTAACCAGTTTGAACACTGAAGCTTTCTTT. Translation gives CASSLTSLNTEAFF.